Described below is a single TCR beta chain sequence and its context. The CDR3 extends over 16 amino acids. Trimming took 3 bases from V and 10 from J; bases not matched to a gene: 14. The germline CDR1 and CDR2 sequences are DFQATT and SNEGSKA (reference sequence). The data derive from a study of response to subunit inactivated influenza vaccine. TCRdb analysed the RT-PCR reads with MiXCR anew, one entry per CDR3 protein. The sample contains 300,000 to 350,000 distinct CDR3 sequences, 20% to 25% of which appear only once. The starting material was PBMCs from blood, obtained about 20 months after vaccination. The TCR comes from a man aged 50-75 years who received an inactivated influenza vaccine. This chain uses TRBV20-1 with TRBJ2-1, with 11 bases lining up with TRBD2. CDR3 nucleotide sequence: TGCAGTGCTAGGGGAAGAGGGACTAGCGGCCTTTCGGAGCAGTTCTTC. Translation: CSARGRGTSGLSEQFF.